This is a list of T cell receptor beta chains from one sample in a study of T cell repertoires in cytomegalovirus infection. TCRdb reanalysed the reads using MiXCR and keeps one entry per CDR3 protein. The repertoire holds about 740,000 distinct CDR3 sequences, with 35% to 45% as singletons. The material sequenced was PBMCs. The receptors here all came from a human donor in good health (CMV status not recorded). Some clones in this sample may be carry-over from other donors' samples. CDR3s include the opening cysteine and the closing phenylalanine or tryptophan. The order of the fields is V gene, J gene, D gene, clone size, CDR3 protein, CDR3 DNA. D genes are given only for firm matches. Clone size is stated in some rows and not others, as once, few, many or a class when expanded.

V: TRBV7-6; J: TRBJ2-5; D: .; size: .; CDR3: CASSSPSGSQETQYF; DNA: TGTGCCAGCAGCTCCCCCAGTGGGAGCCAAGAGACCCAGTACTTC
V: TRBV5-4; J: TRBJ2-3; D: .; size: many; CDR3: CASRSEIAAVTDTQYF; DNA: TGTGCCAGCAGGTCAGAAATAGCGGCCGTCACAGATACGCAGTATTTT
V: TRBV18; J: TRBJ1-5; D: .; size: .; CDR3: CASSESVNGNQPQHF; DNA: TGTGCCAGCTCAGAGTCGGTGAACGGCAATCAGCCCCAGCATTTT
V: TRBV28; J: TRBJ2-5; D: TRBD1; size: .; CDR3: CASRPWANRGHREQETQYF; DNA: TGTGCCAGCAGACCCTGGGCGAACAGGGGCCATCGTGAACAAGAGACCCAGTACTTC
V: TRBV7-8; J: TRBJ2-1; D: .; size: few; CDR3: CASSLDQSGEQFF; DNA: TGTGCCAGCAGCTTAGACCAGTCCGGTGAGCAGTTCTTC
V: TRBV18; J: TRBJ2-7; D: TRBD1; size: few; CDR3: CASSPRTGGGRSTYEQYF; DNA: TGTGCCAGCTCACCACGGACAGGGGGGGGCAGGTCGACCTACGAGCAGTACTTC
V: TRBV12-3/TRBV12-4; J: TRBJ1-2; D: .; size: .; CDR3: CASSLAPYECYTF; DNA: TGTGCCAGCAGTTTAGCGCCATATGAGTGCTACACCTTC
V: TRBV29-1; J: TRBJ1-1; D: .; size: .; CDR3: CSVNPATTEAFF; DNA: TGCAGCGTGAACCCGGCGACCACTGAAGCTTTCTTT
V: TRBV7-2; J: TRBJ2-1; D: .; size: .; CDR3: CASSFGFVGSSYNEQFF; DNA: TGTGCCAGCAGCTTCGGGTTTGTGGGGAGCTCCTACAATGAGCAGTTCTTC
V: TRBV6-6; J: TRBJ2-5; D: TRBD1; size: few; CDR3: CASSYVSGQGKETQYF; DNA: TGTGCCAGCAGTTACGTATCGGGACAGGGGAAAGAGACCCAGTACTTC
V: TRBV7-8; J: TRBJ2-5; D: .; size: many; CDR3: CASSLDEYQETQYF; DNA: TGTGCCAGCAGCTTAGATGAGTACCAAGAGACCCAGTACTTC
V: TRBV11-2; J: TRBJ2-1; D: TRBD1; size: once; CDR3: CASSSPEGQGIYNEQFF; DNA: TGTGCCAGCAGCTCCCCAGAGGGACAGGGAATCTACAATGAGCAGTTCTTC
V: TRBV5-6; J: TRBJ1-4; D: TRBD1; size: few; CDR3: CASSYRTGLDEKLFF; DNA: TGTGCCAGCAGCTATAGGACAGGGTTGGATGAAAAACTGTTTTTT
V: TRBV7-2; J: TRBJ2-7; D: TRBD1; size: .; CDR3: CASSTGALGLTISYEQYF; DNA: TGTGCCAGCAGCACAGGGGCCCTCGGACTTACTATCTCCTACGAGCAGTACTTC